This passage covers 9 T cell receptor beta chains from one sample sequenced in a study of OX40 agonist ivuxolimab in advanced cancers. Libraries were prepared by immunoSEQ multiplex PCR; TCRdb keeps only in-frame clonotypes and omits some of them. The sample yields about 77,000 clones, 65% to 85% seen once. This specimen was CD4+ or CD8+ T cells sorted from blood, taken in a trial of the OX40 agonist ivuxolimab. The origin of the receptors is an adult with an advanced solid tumor such as melanoma, head and neck, liver or kidney cancer.

V and J are TRBV9 and TRBJ1-2; TRBD1 matches 9 bases. Germline lookup yields CDR1 SGDLS and CDR2 YYNGEE. With V trimmed by 2 bases and J by 5 bases, 4 bases remained unmatched. The CDR3 contains 14 residues. The CDR3 coding sequence is TGTGCCAGCAGCGTCACAGGGGGCCCTTATGGCTACACCTTC. Translated, it gives CASSVTGGPYGYTF.

This chain links TRBV7-9 with TRBJ2-5, with D hard to call. The CDR3 extends over 13 amino acids. Germline lookup yields CDR1 SEHNR and CDR2 FQNEAQ (reference sequence). V dropped 5 bases and J dropped 7 bases, with 14 bases sitting between them. CDR3 residues: CASSPLGTGTQYF. In DNA form, the CDR3 reads TGTGCCAGCAGCCCTCTAGGAACGGGGACCCAGTACTTC.

This clone is deemed medium-sized. DNA of the CDR3: TGTGCCAGCAGCTTAGGGGGGACTAGCGGACAAGAGACCCAGTACTTC. This encodes CASSLGGTSGQETQYF. The V gene is TRBV7-3, the J gene TRBJ2-5; TRBD2 agrees at 11 bases. Germline trimming cut 2 bases from V and 2 bases from J; bases unmatched to any gene: 4. Germline loops: CDR1 SGHTA, CDR2 FQGTGA. The CDR3 is 16 amino acids.

The gene calls are TRBV10-3 and TRBJ2-1; 9 nucleotides agree with TRBD1. V gave up 4 bases and J gave up 8 bases; unmatched junction bases: 6. This CDR3 comprises 14 residues. Per the germline V gene, CDR1 is ENHRY and CDR2 is SYGVKD. The CDR3 DNA sequence: TGTGCCATCAGTGGGGGACAGGGTGAGCATGAGCAGTTCTTC. Translating gives CAISGGQGEHEQFF.

The rearrangement uses TRBV6-5 and TRBJ2-1; 8 bases fit TRBD2. Germline V gives CDR1 MNHEY, CDR2 SVGAGI. The CDR3 totals 16 residues. With 0 bases clipped from V and 5 bases from J, the junction kept 6 bases outside the gene matches. Written as DNA, the CDR3 is TGTGCCAGCAGTTACTCGGGGTCCGGGGGGGACAATGAGCAGTTCTTC. It codes for CASSYSGSGGDNEQFF.

The CDR3 loop reads CASSTDSNQPQHF. The CDR3 DNA is TGTGCCAGCAGTACGGATAGCAATCAGCCCCAGCATTTT. V usage is TRBV6-6 and J usage is TRBJ1-5; D gene uncertain. Trimming cost V 5 bases and J 0 bases, with 5 bases left between them. The CDR3 runs to 13 residues. The germline V gene encodes CDR1 MNHNY and CDR2 SVGAGI (reference sequence).

The V call is TRBV18, the J call TRBJ2-1; weak D call: TRBD1 (6 bases). Germline CDR1 is KGHSH and CDR2 is LQKENI. Trimming removed 0 bases at V and 6 bases at J, with 9 bases between. CDR3 length equals 14 residues. In DNA, the CDR3 is TGTGCCAGCTCACCACCTGAAGGGGGCAATGAGCAGTTCTTC. Translated: CASSPPEGGNEQFF.

This clone was seen just once. V is TRBV21-1 and J is TRBJ1-1; the D call of TRBD1 is as the table states it, not checked on the DNA. TRBV21-1 is given as a pseudogene. This CDR3 contains 14 residues. Here the CDR3 DNA reads TGTGCCAGCGGAACAGGGATGCAGCACACTGAAGCTTTCTTT. It codes for CASGTGMQHTEAFF.

In its sample, this clone was seen once. This chain uses TRBV30 with TRBJ2-2, with 7 bases matching TRBD1. Germline-derived CDR1 and CDR2 are GTSNPN and SVGIG (reference sequence). This CDR3 contains 15 residues. V lost 0 bases, J lost 6 bases, and 7 bases stayed unmatched. CDR3 region: CAWSVQDRYPGELFF. The CDR3, as DNA: TGTGCCTGGAGTGTACAGGACAGGTACCCCGGGGAGCTGTTTTTT.